Below, 21 T cell receptor beta chains from the same sample are listed, as sequenced in a study of post-analysis software for immune sequencing data. General observations from the study: When patients were compared with controls, about 5 TRBV segments were more frequent, TRBV5-6, TRBV5-1 and TRBV20-1 among them.

No antigens are known for them. Unique molecular identifiers tagged the TCR beta cDNA libraries. TCRdb used MiXCR to reprocess the PCR reads, holding one entry per CDR3 protein. The data contain roughly 650,000 distinct CDR3 sequences, 55% to 60% of them singletons. Specimen: blood. These receptors were obtained from a girl aged 2 to 10 with multiple sclerosis.

This sequence joins TRBV11-2 and TRBJ1-2; TRBD1 is a possible D gene (5 bases). The germline gives CDR1 SGHAT, CDR2 FQNNGV. The CDR3 spans 17 residues. V lost 4 bases and J 7 bases, leaving 25 bases between the germline ends. This CDR3 reads CASSSGGGGLGDSGYTF. DNA of the CDR3: TGTGCCAGCAGCTCAGGCGGGGGTGGTCTGGGGGACTCTGGCTACACCTTC.

The chain uses TRBV4-3 and TRBJ2-2; TRBD2 might be the D (6 bases). Trimming shortened V by 1 base and J by 1 base, and 10 bases separated the two germline ends. Germline V CDR1 and CDR2: LGHNA, YSLEER. The CDR3 sequence is 16 residues long. The CDR3 coding sequence is TGCGCCAGCAGCCAAGGGCCAGCGGGGAACACCGGGGAGCTGTTTTTT. It codes for CASSQGPAGNTGELFF.

Notes on this clonotype: A read error may account for a junction end that differs from germline. V is TRBV6-5 and J is TRBJ1-2, with 9 bases matching TRBD1. Germline V gene data show CDR1 as MNHEY and CDR2 as SVGAGI. The CDR3 loop spans 12 amino acids. The CDR3 loop reads CASSQGAYGHTF. The DNA of the CDR3 is TGTGCCAGTTCACAGGGGGCCTATGGCCACACCTTC.

In its sample, this clonotype was seen a few times. This sequence joins TRBV20-1 and TRBJ2-1; D is undetermined. Per germline, CDR1 DFQATT and CDR2 SNEGSKA (reference sequence). This CDR3 comprises 14 residues. V lost 3 bases and J 0 bases, leaving 9 bases between the germline ends. CDR3 nucleotide sequence: TGCAGTGCTAGGACGCGGAGCTCCTACAATGAGCAGTTCTTC. Its protein product is CSARTRSSYNEQFF.

The table lists this clonotype with a few counts. The V and J genes are TRBV20-1 and TRBJ2-5; no reliable D call. Germline V gene lookup returns CDR1 DFQATT and CDR2 SNEGSKA (reference sequence). This CDR3 comprises 11 residues. The CDR3 protein is CSAGRQETQYF. DNA for the CDR3: TGCAGCGCCGGTAGACAAGAGACCCAGTACTTC.

The rearrangement links TRBV20-1 to TRBJ2-5, with D possibly matching TRBD2 (5 bases). Between the trimmed V and J ends, which lost 3 bases and 1 base, there was a span of 18 bases. The CDR3 consists of 16 residues. Germline CDR1 DFQATT, CDR2 SNEGSKA (reference sequence). The CDR3 DNA reads as TGCAGTGCTAGGGGAAGAACGGACTTACCCCAAGAGACCCAGTACTTC. This encodes CSARGRTDLPQETQYF.

V is TRBV6-6 and J is TRBJ2-7; the match to TRBD1 covers 8 bases. The CDR3 covers 16 residues. Germline V CDR1 and CDR2: MNHNY, SVGAGI (reference sequence). With V trimmed by 6 bases and J by 6 bases, 16 bases remained unmatched. The CDR3 coding sequence is TGTGCCAGCAGCGCGACCGACAGGGGTGGCCCTAGCGAGCAGTACTTC. Residues: CASSATDRGGPSEQYF.

This clonotype was seen a handful of times. This chain connects TRBV29-1 to TRBJ2-3; D tentatively fits TRBD1 or TRBD2 (5 bases each). This CDR3 contains 15 residues. The V end lost 6 bases, the J end lost 2 bases, and 18 bases lay between the germline ends. Germline CDR1 and CDR2: SQVTM and ANQGSEA. The CDR3 is CSVAGTLAITDTQYF. The CDR3 bases are TGCAGCGTCGCCGGGACGCTGGCCATCACAGATACGCAGTATTTT.

The chain carries TRBV20-1 and TRBJ1-2; D call uncertain. Trimming stripped 2 bases from V and 6 bases from J, with 13 bases between. This CDR3 spans 13 amino acids. Per germline, CDR1 DFQATT and CDR2 SNEGSKA (reference sequence). The CDR3 bases are TGCAGTGCTAGAAGGCCATACAGTGATGGCTACACCTTC. Its protein product is CSARRPYSDGYTF.

This clonotype was seen a few times. The rearrangement links TRBV29-1 to TRBJ2-3; D is unclear. The CDR3 extends over 13 amino acids. The germline V and J ends were trimmed by 1 base and 3 bases, with 8 bases remaining between them. The germline gives CDR1 SQVTM, CDR2 ANQGSEA. In nucleotides, the CDR3 is TGCAGCGTTGAAGTGACCTTAACAGATACGCAGTATTTT. This encodes CSVEVTLTDTQYF.

This clonotype was seen only a few times. This rearrangement joins TRBV29-1 to TRBJ1-2; 7 bases line up with TRBD1. Germline assignment: CDR1 SQVTM and CDR2 ANQGSEA. Unmatched junction bases numbered 12, after V lost 7 bases and J lost 4 bases. This CDR3 is built from 14 residues. The CDR3 here is CSDETGLSGYGYTF. For the CDR3, the DNA is TGCAGCGATGAGACAGGGCTGTCTGGCTATGGCTACACCTTC.

V is TRBV28 and J is TRBJ2-7; TRBD1 aligns across 9 bases. V was clipped by 5 bases and J by 0 bases; unmatched bases: 11. CDR1 and CDR2 from the germline V gene are MDHEN and SYDVKM. The CDR3 is made up of 17 amino acids. CDR3 residues: CASSPDAGTGSSYEQYF. CDR3 nucleotides: TGTGCCAGCAGTCCAGACGCCGGGACAGGGAGCTCCTACGAGCAGTACTTC. Drawing the rest from reference TRBV28 and TRBJ2-7, the complete variable domain is DVKVTQSSRYLVKRTGEKVFLECVQDMDHENMFWYRQDPGLGLRLIYFSYDVKMKEKGDIPEGYSVSREKKERFSLILESASTNQTSMYLCASSPDAGTGSSYEQYFGPGTRLTVT.

This clonotype has just one count. This sequence joins TRBV5-1 and TRBJ2-3, with D perhaps TRBD2 (5 bases). Germline CDR1 and CDR2: SGHRS and YFSETQ. The CDR3 runs to 16 residues. The V end lost 0 bases, the J end lost 2 bases, and 13 bases lay between the germline ends. The CDR3 reads CASSLGEIRVTDTQYF. The DNA of the CDR3 is TGCGCCAGCAGCTTGGGGGAGATAAGGGTCACAGATACGCAGTATTTT.

The CDR3, as DNA: TGTGCCAGCAGCCCCCATGGGCAGGAGAACACTGAAGCTTTCTTT. Residues: CASSPHGQENTEAFF. V and J are TRBV3-1 and TRBJ1-1; D is undetermined. The V end lost 4 bases, the J end lost 1 base, and 13 bases lay between the germline ends. CDR3 size: 15 residues. Germline lookup yields CDR1 LGHDT and CDR2 YNNKEL (reference sequence).

This chain connects TRBV6-1 to TRBJ2-4; maybe TRBD2 (6 bases). The DNA matches TRBJ2-7 better at its end, which makes the J call doubtful. CDR1 is MNHNS and CDR2 is SASEGT in the germline V gene. The CDR3 has 14 amino acids. CDR3 sequence: CASSVSGWDYEQYF. The CDR3 DNA sequence: TGTGCCAGCAGTGTGAGCGGGTGGGACTACGAGCAGTACTTC.

This sequence joins TRBV12-3 or TRBV12-4 and TRBJ2-1, with 9 nucleotides matching TRBD2. This CDR3 is built from 15 residues. Trimming cost V 7 bases and J 8 bases; bases outside gene matches: 12. This CDR3 is CASNPRGTSFHEQFF. The DNA of the CDR3 is TGTGCCAGCAACCCCCGCGGGACTAGCTTCCATGAGCAGTTCTTC.

The V gene is TRBV20-1, the J gene TRBJ2-1; TRBD2 might be the D (6 bases). The germline V and J ends were trimmed by 6 bases and 3 bases, with 15 bases remaining between them. This CDR3 is built from 14 residues. Germline V CDR1 and CDR2: DFQATT, SNEGSKA (reference sequence). CDR3 protein: CSAPTTGVYNEQFF. DNA for the CDR3: TGCAGTGCCCCGACCACGGGGGTCTACAATGAGCAGTTCTTC.

This chain links TRBV20-1 with TRBJ2-3, with a possible D match to TRBD2 (6 bases). The V and J ends lost 6 bases and 2 bases respectively, with 12 bases between them. CDR3 size: 13 residues. CDR1 is DFQATT and CDR2 is SNEGSKA in the germline V gene (reference sequence). The CDR3 DNA reads TGCAGTGCGCGGACTATTAACACAGATACGCAGTATTTT. This encodes CSARTINTDTQYF.

Here the CDR3 DNA reads TGTGCCAGCCGTCGGTTCGGGAGCGATGAGCAGTTCTTC. Its protein is CASRRFGSDEQFF. This rearrangement joins TRBV6-6 to TRBJ2-1, with D perhaps matching TRBD2 (6 bases). V was clipped by 8 bases and J by 8 bases, with 16 bases between them. Germline V gene sequence: CDR1 MNHNY, CDR2 SVGAGI (reference sequence). This CDR3 contains 13 residues.

The CDR3 DNA reads TGCGCCAGCAGAGCCGGGACAGGGGGCCTGAACACCGGGGAGCTGTTTTTT. It translates to CASRAGTGGLNTGELFF. The J gene is TRBJ2-2, the V gene TRBV5-1; 12 bases match TRBD1. This CDR3 comprises 17 residues. Germline lookup yields CDR1 SGHRS and CDR2 YFSETQ. J lost 1 base, V lost 5 bases, and 6 bases had no gene match.

This rearrangement joins TRBV19 to TRBJ2-7; D possibly corresponds to TRBD1 (6 bases). The better agreement between TRBJ2-5 and the DNA end casts doubt on the J call. Germline CDR1 LNHDA, CDR2 SQIVND (reference sequence). This CDR3 has 14 amino acids. CDR3 coding DNA: TGTGCCAGTAGTACCTCAACAGGGTTCGGGACCCAGTACTTC. Translation: CASSTSTGFGTQYF.